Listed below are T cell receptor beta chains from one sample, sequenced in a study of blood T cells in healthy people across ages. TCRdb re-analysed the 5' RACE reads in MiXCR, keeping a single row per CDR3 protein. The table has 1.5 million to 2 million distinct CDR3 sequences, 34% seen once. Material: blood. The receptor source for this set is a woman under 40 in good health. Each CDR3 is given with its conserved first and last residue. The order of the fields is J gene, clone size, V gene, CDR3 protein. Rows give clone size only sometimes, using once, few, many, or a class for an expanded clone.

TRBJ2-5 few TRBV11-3 CASSSAPGPQETQYF
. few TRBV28 CASTQTPGGNEQYF
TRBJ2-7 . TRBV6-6 CASSLDRSFSEQYF
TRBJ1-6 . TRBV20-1 CSVLDGSYNSPLHF
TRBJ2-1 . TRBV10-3 CATWTSGGHGEQFF
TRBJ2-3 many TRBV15 CATSSPLAGYTDTQYF
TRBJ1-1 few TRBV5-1 CASSFDRGDTEAFF
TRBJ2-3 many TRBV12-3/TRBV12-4 CASTGRKDTQYF
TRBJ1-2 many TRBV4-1 CASSQGRTIYGYTF
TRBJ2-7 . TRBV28 CASSLQVVRTYEQYF
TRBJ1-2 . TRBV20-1 CSARDLGRRNNYGYTF
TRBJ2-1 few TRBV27 CASSWGEGYDEQFF
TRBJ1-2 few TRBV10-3 CAISERDRGFTTNYGYTF
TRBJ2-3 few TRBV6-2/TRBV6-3 CASSYVNTQYF
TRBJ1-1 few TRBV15 CATRKMRAGNTEAFF
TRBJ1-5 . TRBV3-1 CASSQGSQGIQPQHF
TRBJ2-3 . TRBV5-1 CASSLLPGQTQYF
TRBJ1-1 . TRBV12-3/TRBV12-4 CASNQGGWNTEAFF
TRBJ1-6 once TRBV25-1 CASSGIIWGSYNSPLHF
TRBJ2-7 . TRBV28 CASSHGTAPYEQYF
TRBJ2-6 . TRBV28 CASSFLSGPGANVLTF
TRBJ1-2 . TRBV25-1 CASSEFRTGEGSYGYTF
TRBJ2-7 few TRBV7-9 CASSLAPGQGANEQYF
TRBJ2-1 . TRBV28 CASSISGNTYNEQFF
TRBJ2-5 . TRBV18 CASSPTLGGYQETQYF
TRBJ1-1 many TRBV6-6 CASSPDRGRVNTEAFF
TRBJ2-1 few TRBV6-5 CASSGTSGAQEFF
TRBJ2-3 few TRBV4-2 CASSSPLGVSSDTQYF
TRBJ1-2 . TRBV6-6 CASSYGTERGEGYTF
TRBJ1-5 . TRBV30 CATNRRGQPQHF
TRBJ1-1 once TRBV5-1 CASNLQTGTEAFF
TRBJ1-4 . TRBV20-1 CSARDLTEDEKLFF
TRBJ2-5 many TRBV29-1 CSVSSSQETQYF
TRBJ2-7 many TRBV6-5 CASSYGTGAYEQYF
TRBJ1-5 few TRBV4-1 CASSQDLRLRGAVSNQPQHF
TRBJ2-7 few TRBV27 CASSPGLVFYEQYF
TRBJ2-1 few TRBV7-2 CASSLEYSVNEQFF
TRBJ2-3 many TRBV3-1 CASSQGFATDTQYF
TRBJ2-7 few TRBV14 CASSQRQGSYVEQYF
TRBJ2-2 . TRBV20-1 CSARAPGPRAGELFF
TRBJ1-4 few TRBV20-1 CSAGWGFTNEKLFF
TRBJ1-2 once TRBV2 CASDGSGTMVGYTF
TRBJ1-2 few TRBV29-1 CSVTEADHGYTF
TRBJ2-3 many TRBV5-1 CASSSGLATDTQYF
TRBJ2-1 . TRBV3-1 CASSQEAAASGEQFF
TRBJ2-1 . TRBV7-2 CASSLSIVANPYNEQFF
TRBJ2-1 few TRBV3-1 CASSQDRLAIWNEQFF
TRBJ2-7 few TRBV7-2 CASSLVGGGSGRAYEQYF
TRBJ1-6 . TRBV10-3 CAISEFGQGEGPLHF
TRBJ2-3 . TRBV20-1 CSAIGQSTDTQYF
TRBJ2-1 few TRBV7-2 CASRTSGIYNEQFF
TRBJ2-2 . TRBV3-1 CASSSIPNTGELFF
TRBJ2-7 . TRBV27 CASSTAGGGREQYF
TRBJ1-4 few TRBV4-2 CASSQRQFGNEKLFF
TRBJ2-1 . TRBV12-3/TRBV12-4 CASSLGRGGHEQFF